This T cell receptor beta chain is from a study of shared clonotypes between healthy human individuals. Partitioning of CD4+ cells yielded a CD45RA+ naive subset and a CD45RA-negative memory subset. Deep-level assay runs were performed. Evenly divided among several immunoSEQ plates was the genomic DNA of each subset. Generated by immunoSEQ multiplex PCR, the TCRdb table keeps only in-frame clones and is missing some. Of roughly 1 million clones in the sample, around 74% were seen once. General study results and limits: Naive subsets tended to show greater estimated richness than memory subsets.

The CDR3 is 16 residues long. Germline CDR1 MDHEN, CDR2 SYDVKM. The V and J ends lost 3 bases and 6 bases respectively, with 18 bases between them. The sample holds one count of this clone. Its antigen remains unidentified. The sequencing sample was made of memory CD4+ T cells sorted from blood. Subset here: CD45RA-negative fraction. The rearrangement links TRBV28 to TRBJ1-5, with a possible D match to TRBD1 (5 bases). This TCR came from a young man in good health. The CDR3 reads CASSFRLSGTGQPQHF. In DNA, the CDR3 is TGTGCCAGCAGTTTCCGGTTGTCAGGGACGGGTCAGCCCCAGCATTTT.